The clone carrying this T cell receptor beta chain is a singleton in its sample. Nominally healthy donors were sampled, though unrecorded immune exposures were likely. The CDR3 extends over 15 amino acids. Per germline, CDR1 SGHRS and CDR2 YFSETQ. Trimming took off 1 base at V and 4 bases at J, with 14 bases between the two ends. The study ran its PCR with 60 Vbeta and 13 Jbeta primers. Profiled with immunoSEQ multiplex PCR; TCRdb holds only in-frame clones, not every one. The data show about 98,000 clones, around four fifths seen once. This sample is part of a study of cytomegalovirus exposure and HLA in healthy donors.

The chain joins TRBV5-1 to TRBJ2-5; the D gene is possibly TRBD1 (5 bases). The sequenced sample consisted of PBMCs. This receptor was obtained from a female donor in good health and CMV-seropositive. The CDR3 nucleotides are TGCGCCAGCAGCTTGACAGGCAGGGATGCAGAGACCCAGTACTTC. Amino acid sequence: CASSLTGRDAETQYF.